Listed below are T cell receptor beta chains from one sample, sequenced in a study of response to subunit inactivated influenza vaccine. TCRdb recomputed calls from the RT-PCR reads with MiXCR, one row per CDR3 protein. Counted here are around 790,000 distinct CDR3 sequences, 21% occurring once; the ten biggest clones make up 10%. The specimen was PBMCs from blood, collected more than 4 days after vaccination. These receptors originate from a man in his fifties or sixties who received an inactivated influenza vaccine. The CDR3 runs from the conserved cysteine through the conserved F or W. D genes are given only for firm matches. Only some rows state a clone size, as once, few, many or a class for expanded clones.

j_call v_call d_call clone_size cdr3_aa cdr3_nt
TRBJ2-3 TRBV29-1 TRBD2 many CSVTSGRWTDTQYF TGCAGCGTCACTAGCGGGAGATGGACAGATACGCAGTATTTT
TRBJ2-7 TRBV20-1 NA NA CSARDQRGPYEQYF TGCAGTGCTAGAGATCAAAGGGGCCCCTACGAGCAGTACTTC
TRBJ2-1 TRBV7-9 TRBD2 many CASSLGAGLAGNEQFF TGTGCCAGCAGCTTAGGGGCGGGACTAGCGGGTAATGAGCAGTTCTTC
TRBJ2-7 TRBV20-1 TRBD2 many CSARLAGGTYEQYF TGCAGTGCTAGACTAGCGGGGGGTACTTACGAGCAGTACTTC
TRBJ1-5 TRBV3-1 TRBD1 few CASSQGGGARYF TGTGCCAGCAGCCAAGGAGGGGGCGCGAGGTATTTT
TRBJ2-7 TRBV5-1 TRBD2 few CASSLEPAGLDEQYF TGCGCCAGCAGCTTGGAACCAGCGGGGTTAGACGAGCAGTACTTC
TRBJ2-7 TRBV6-2/TRBV6-3 TRBD2 few CASRPFARLSGRVYEQYF TGTGCCAGCCGTCCGTTCGCCCGGCTTAGCGGGAGGGTGTACGAGCAGTACTTC
TRBJ2-5 TRBV12-3/TRBV12-4 TRBD2 few CASSRVLPGTRGTQYF TGTGCCAGCAGTCGAGTACTCCCCGGGACTAGAGGGACCCAGTACTTC
TRBJ2-3 TRBV6-4 TRBD2 few CASSDGAGGPNTQYF TGTGCCAGCAGTGACGGGGCGGGAGGGCCAAATACGCAGTATTTT
TRBJ2-7 TRBV12-3/TRBV12-4 NA few CASSARQAYEQYF TGTGCCAGCAGTGCAAGACAGGCCTACGAGCAGTACTTC
TRBJ2-7 TRBV13 NA NA CASSLGGYRTVSSEQYF TGTGCCAGCAGCTTAGGAGGTTATCGGACAGTCTCCTCCGAGCAGTACTTC
TRBJ2-5 TRBV20-1 NA few CSARIGKEGTQYF TGCAGTGCTAGAATAGGGAAAGAGGGGACCCAGTACTTC
TRBJ2-7 TRBV30 NA many CAWEESYEQYF TGTGCCTGGGAGGAATCCTACGAGCAGTACTTC
TRBJ2-2 TRBV14 NA NA CASSQVGLMNTGELFF TGTGCCAGCAGCCAAGTGGGACTGATGAACACCGGGGAGCTGTTTTTT
TRBJ2-3 TRBV20-1 TRBD2 few CSAALRLAAATDTQYF TGCAGTGCTGCCCTGCGACTAGCGGCTGCTACAGATACGCAGTATTTT
TRBJ1-1 TRBV5-1 NA NA CASSLTGKPNTEAFF TGCGCCAGCAGCCTGACCGGTAAGCCGAACACTGAAGCTTTCTTT
TRBJ2-3 TRBV20-1 TRBD2 NA CSATQGTSGGSDTQYF TGCAGTGCAACACAGGGGACTAGCGGGGGCTCAGATACGCAGTATTTT
TRBJ2-5 TRBV10-2 NA few CAGIQGEGGTQYF TGCGCCGGCATACAAGGAGAGGGAGGGACCCAGTACTTC
TRBJ2-5 TRBV12-3/TRBV12-4 TRBD1 NA CASSSGTGETETQYF TGTGCCAGCAGTTCGGGGACAGGGGAAACGGAGACCCAGTACTTC
TRBJ1-2 TRBV28 NA few CASTPAAFNYGYTF TGTGCCAGCACACCGGCAGCCTTTAACTATGGCTACACCTTC
TRBJ1-4 TRBV7-2 NA NA CASSLAIRGEKLFF TGTGCCAGCAGCTTAGCAATAAGAGGAGAAAAACTGTTTTTT
TRBJ1-1 TRBV6-2/TRBV6-3 NA few CASSWGTAVYTEAFF TGTGCCAGCAGTTGGGGGACGGCTGTTTACACTGAAGCTTTCTTT
TRBJ2-4 TRBV7-2 TRBD1 many CASSSAPTGTGWNIQYF TGTGCCAGCAGCTCCGCGCCAACCGGGACAGGGTGGAACATTCAGTACTTC
TRBJ2-1 TRBV7-6 NA NA CASSLKNNEQFF TGTGCCAGCAGCTTAAAAAACAATGAGCAGTTCTTC
TRBJ1-2 TRBV20-1 NA few CSANDKRTYGYTF TGCAGTGCTAATGACAAGAGAACCTATGGCTACACCTTC
TRBJ1-5 TRBV20-1 TRBD1 NA CSARDRKPGQGYQPQHF TGCAGTGCTAGAGACCGAAAACCGGGACAGGGTTATCAGCCCCAGCATTTT
TRBJ2-5 TRBV27 NA NA CASSSPPLETQYF TGTGCCAGCAGTTCGCCCCCTCTGGAGACCCAGTACTTC